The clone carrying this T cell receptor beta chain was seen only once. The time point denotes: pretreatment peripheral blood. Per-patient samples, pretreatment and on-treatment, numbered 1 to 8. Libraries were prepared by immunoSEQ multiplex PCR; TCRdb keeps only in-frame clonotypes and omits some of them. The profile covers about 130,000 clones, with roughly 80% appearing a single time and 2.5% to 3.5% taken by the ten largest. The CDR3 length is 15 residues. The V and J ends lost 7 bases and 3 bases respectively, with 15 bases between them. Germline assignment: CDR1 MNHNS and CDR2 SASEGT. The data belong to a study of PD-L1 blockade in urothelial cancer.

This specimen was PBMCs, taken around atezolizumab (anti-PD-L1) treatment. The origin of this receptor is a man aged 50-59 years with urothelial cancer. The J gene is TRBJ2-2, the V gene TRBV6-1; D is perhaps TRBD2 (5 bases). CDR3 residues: CASTPRGSDTGELFF. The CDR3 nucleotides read TGTGCCAGCACCCCCCGAGGGAGTGACACCGGGGAGCTGTTTTTT.